These 10 T cell receptor beta chains originate from one sample sequenced in a study of CD8 T cells in ankylosing spondylitis. TCRdb analysed the 5' RACE reads with MiXCR anew, one entry per CDR3 protein. The sample carries 25,000 to 40,000 distinct CDR3 sequences, roughly 7.9% recorded once. What was sequenced was blood, either unsorted or a sorted T cell fraction (not recorded which). These receptors came from a male donor with ankylosing spondylitis or in good health (not recorded which).

This chain uses TRBV7-2 with TRBJ2-1; D may match TRBD1 or TRBD2 (6 bases each). The CDR3 is 15 residues long. The germline V gene encodes CDR1 SGHTA and CDR2 FQGNSA. V was cut by 0 bases and J by 6 bases, with 12 bases left in between. The CDR3 protein is CASSLAGGYGNEQFF. Written as DNA, the CDR3 is TGTGCCAGCAGCTTAGCAGGGGGGTATGGCAATGAGCAGTTCTTC.

The V gene is TRBV12-3 or TRBV12-4, the J gene TRBJ2-4; TRBD1 aligns across 9 bases. The V segment lost 2 bases and the J segment 0 bases; nucleotides outside the gene matches: 14. There are 20 residues in the CDR3. CDR3 sequence (DNA): TGTGCCAGCAGTTTACATTCCCGTTGGGACAGGGTGATAGCCAAAAACATTCAGTACTTC. This sequence encodes CASSLHSRWDRVIAKNIQYF.

This clonotype has at least ten counts. This chain connects TRBV6-5 to TRBJ1-1, with D unresolved. Germline V lookup: CDR1 MNHEY, CDR2 SVGAGI. Trimming took off 6 bases at V and 3 bases at J, with 8 bases between the two ends. There are 12 residues in the CDR3. The DNA for the CDR3 is TGTGCCAGCAGGGGGAGGGACACTGAAGCTTTCTTT. This encodes CASRGRDTEAFF.

The V and J genes are TRBV27 and TRBJ2-1; 11 nucleotides match TRBD2. The CDR3 is made up of 18 amino acids. Trimming took 5 bases from V and 0 from J; bases not matched to a gene: 9. Germline V gene sequence: CDR1 MNHEY, CDR2 SMNVEV (reference sequence). DNA of the CDR3: TGTGCCAGCAGTCCCGGGACTAGCGGCGAAAGCTCCTACAATGAGCAGTTCTTC. Translated, it gives CASSPGTSGESSYNEQFF.

This clonotype was seen at least ten times. The chain links TRBV12-3 or TRBV12-4 to TRBJ2-5, with 9 bases lining up with TRBD2. The length of the CDR3 is 15 residues. V shed 6 bases and J 5 bases; nucleotides not matched to a gene: 10. CDR3 sequence reads: CASSGLAGGKETQYF. DNA of the CDR3: TGTGCCAGCAGCGGCCTCGCGGGAGGGAAGGAGACCCAGTACTTC.

The gene calls are TRBV5-1 and TRBJ2-1; D unresolved. Germline-derived CDR1 and CDR2 are SGHRS and YFSETQ. V gave up 4 bases and J gave up 9 bases, with 14 bases separating them. This CDR3 is built from 13 residues. The CDR3 protein is CASSPGVVTEQFF. CDR3 DNA sequence: TGCGCCAGCAGCCCAGGAGTGGTCACTGAGCAGTTCTTC.

Many counts were recorded for this clonotype. This rearrangement joins TRBV7-3 to TRBJ2-3; tentatively, D is TRBD2 (6 bases). This CDR3 region has 14 residues. Trimming took off 1 base at V and 6 bases at J, with 11 bases between the two ends. Germline V gene data show CDR1 as SGHTA and CDR2 as FQGTGA. CDR3 DNA: TGTGCCAGCAGCTTAATTTCCGGGAGTGATACGCAGTATTTT. This codes for CASSLISGSDTQYF.

The sample holds many counts of this clonotype. The chain links TRBV9 to TRBJ1-1; D not resolved. In germline, CDR1 is SGDLS, CDR2 YYNGEE. The CDR3 runs to 13 residues. V was shortened by 2 bases and J by 3 bases, with 8 bases between the two germline ends. The CDR3, as DNA: TGTGCCAGCAGCGTCTCGCAAGACACTGAAGCTTTCTTT. It encodes CASSVSQDTEAFF.

The chain employs TRBV2 and TRBJ1-4; 7 bases line up with TRBD1. Trimming took 6 bases from V and 5 from J; bases not matched to a gene: 6. Per germline, CDR1 SNHLY and CDR2 FYNNEI. This CDR3 region has 14 residues. As DNA, the CDR3 is TGTGCCAGCAGGATGACAGGGTTGAATGAAAAACTGTTTTTT. It codes for CASRMTGLNEKLFF.

This clonotype has ten or more counts. The chain combines TRBV20-1 with TRBJ1-2, with a weak D call TRBD1 (5 bases). CDR3 length equals 15 residues. The V end was cut by 4 bases, the J end by 7 bases, with 22 bases between. Germline assignment: CDR1 DFQATT and CDR2 SNEGSKA (reference sequence). The CDR3 region is CSAMGGGSVFVGYTF. The CDR3 nucleotides are TGCAGTGCTATGGGCGGGGGGTCCGTCTTTGTTGGCTACACCTTC.